The clone carrying this T cell receptor beta chain was picked up one time. Its antigen is as yet unknown. These data are taken from a study of T cells in localized non-small cell lung cancer. The study's findings and limits: Sequencing covered just one tumor region, so heterogeneity cannot be ruled out. Compared with tumor, uninvolved adjacent lung displayed greater T cell clonality, ranking highest overall. Of the top 100 tumor clones, median 57 were in adjacent lung, more than 25 among its top 100.

This CDR3 contains 14 residues. The V gene's germline CDR1 is LNHDA and CDR2 SQIVND (reference sequence). Trimming took 4 bases from V and 4 from J; bases not matched to a gene: 4. The table came from immunoSEQ multiplex PCR; TCRdb's copy has only in-frame clones and leaves some out. The data hold around 820 clones, with approximately 24% observed a single time. The TCR sequence derives from a female donor of 60 years or more with stage I lung adenocarcinoma. This rearrangement joins TRBV19 to TRBJ2-3; TRBD2 matches 8 bases. Source: lung tumor tissue, taken before any cancer treatment. The CDR3 bases are TGTGCCAGTAGTAGAGCGGGAGAGGCAGATACGCAGTATTTT. Amino acids: CASSRAGEADTQYF.